Listed here is a single T cell receptor beta chain. Its antigen is not yet known. Base qualities are not provided; no much larger clone lies one nucleotide away. V gives up 0 bases and J gives up 1 base, and the segment between their germline ends measures 12 bases. The germline V gene sets CDR1 to MGHRA and CDR2 to YSYEKL. There are 16 amino acids in the CDR3, from cysteine to phenylalanine inclusive. This entry keeps only the CDR3 DNA: 48 bases, framed from base 1. High-throughput TCR beta sequencing profiled peripheral blood CD8+ and CD4+ T cells from healthy donors, Susac syndrome patients and multiple sclerosis patients. Multiple sclerosis controls were treatment-naive patients with stable or active relapsing-remitting disease fulfilling revised McDonald criteria. CD8+ TEMRA cells were enriched by FACS, while bulk CD8+ and CD4+ T cells were purified by magnetic negative isolation. Blood was drawn into EDTA tubes, processed within 24 hours, and PBMCs were isolated by density gradient centrifugation. PBMCs intended for TCR sequencing were frozen in liquid nitrogen and were later thawed in a 37 degrees C water bath. Purity of sorted or isolated CD4+, CD8+ and CD8+ TEMRA cells was at least 90%.

RNA was extracted using the RNeasy kit, and roughly 0.5 to 1 microgram was reverse transcribed with random hexamers. The immunoSEQ multiplex PCR assay, covering 54 Vbeta and 13 Jbeta segments, was used to amplify TCR beta CDR3 regions. Bias from PCR amplification was corrected by using a synthetic template baseline for primer optimization and for computational correction. Per the original workflow: Reads were assigned to V, D and J genes according to IMGT and analyzed in immunoSEQ Analyzer, with only productive sequences retained. To calculate clonality, Shannon entropy was normalized by log2 of the number of productive unique sequences and then subtracted from one. For each patient and control, public and private clones were evaluated within the 100 most prevalent clones. A clone was defined as Susac-specific if it was absent from the healthy and MS cohorts, from some 1,100 published viral clones and from other ImmuneACCESS disease sequences. TCRdb handled the public reads itself, with Q25 trimming in fastp and clone calling in MiXCR, and kept productive beta chains. Every entry covers one CDR3 protein and lists the most common genes and DNA from its rows. These V and J calls rely on TCRdb rather than the paper's analysis. This sample comprises about 430,000 distinct CDR3 sequences, 75% to 90% of them detected only once. Jointly, the top ten make up roughly 0.1% of the sample.

This record comes from a study of CD8 T cells in Susac syndrome (dated 2019 in TCRdb). As for the study more broadly: Whether CD8+ T cell activation and differentiation in Susac syndrome was antigen driven was tested using repertoire sequencing. Clonality of the CD8+ T cell repertoire was compared between about a dozen healthy donors, some 14 Susac syndrome patients and some 15 multiple sclerosis patients.

Broad study findings and their caveats: The TCR sequencing and HLA analysis was acknowledged to have included a relatively small number of individuals.

The receptor chain draws on TRBV4-1 and TRBJ1-1; TRBD1 is perhaps the D gene, given 6 matching bases. The sample was CD8+ T cells from PBMCs. This receptor was identified in a human donor with multiple sclerosis. The CDR3 has the sequence CASSQEQGPWNTEAFF. The sequenced DNA is TGCGCCAGCAGCCAAGAGCAGGGGCCCTGGAACACTGAAGCTTTCTTT.